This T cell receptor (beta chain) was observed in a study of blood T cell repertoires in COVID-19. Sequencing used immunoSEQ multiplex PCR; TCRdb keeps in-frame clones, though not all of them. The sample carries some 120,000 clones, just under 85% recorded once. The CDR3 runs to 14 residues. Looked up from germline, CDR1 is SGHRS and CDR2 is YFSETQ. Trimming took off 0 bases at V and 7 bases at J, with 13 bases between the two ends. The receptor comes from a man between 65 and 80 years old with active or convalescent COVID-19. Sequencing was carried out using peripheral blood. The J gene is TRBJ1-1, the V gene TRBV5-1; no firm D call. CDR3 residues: CASSLDRLEGEAFF. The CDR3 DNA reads TGCGCCAGCAGCTTGGACCGGCTGGAGGGTGAAGCTTTCTTT.